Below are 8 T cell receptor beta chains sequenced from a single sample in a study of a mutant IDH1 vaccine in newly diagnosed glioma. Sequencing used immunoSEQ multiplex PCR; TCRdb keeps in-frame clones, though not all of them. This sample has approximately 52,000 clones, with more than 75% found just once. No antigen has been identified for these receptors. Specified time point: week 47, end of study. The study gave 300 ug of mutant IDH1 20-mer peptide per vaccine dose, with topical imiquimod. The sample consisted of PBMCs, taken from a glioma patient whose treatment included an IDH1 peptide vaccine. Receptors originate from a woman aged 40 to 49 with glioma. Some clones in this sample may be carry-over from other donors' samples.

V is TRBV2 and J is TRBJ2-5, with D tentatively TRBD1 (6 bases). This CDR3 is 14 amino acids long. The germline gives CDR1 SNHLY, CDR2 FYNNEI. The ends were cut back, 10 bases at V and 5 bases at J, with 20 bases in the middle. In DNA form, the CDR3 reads TGTGCCACCCTTATCACAGGGTTTAGGGAGACCCAGTACTTC. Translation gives CATLITGFRETQYF.

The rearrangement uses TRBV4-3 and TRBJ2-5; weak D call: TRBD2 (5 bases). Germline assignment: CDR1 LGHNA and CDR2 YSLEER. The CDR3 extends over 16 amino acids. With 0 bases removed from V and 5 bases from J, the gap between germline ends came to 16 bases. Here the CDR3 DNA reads TGCGCCAGCAGCCAAGAACGGGATGGGGTAGGCGAGACCCAGTACTTC. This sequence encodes CASSQERDGVGETQYF.

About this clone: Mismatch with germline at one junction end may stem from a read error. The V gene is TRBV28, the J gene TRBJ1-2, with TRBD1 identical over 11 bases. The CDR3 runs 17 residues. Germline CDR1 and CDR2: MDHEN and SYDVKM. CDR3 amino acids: CASSLSGGTGGGYGYAF. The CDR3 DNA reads TGTGCCAGCAGTTTATCCGGGGGGACAGGGGGTGGCTATGGCTACGCCTTC.

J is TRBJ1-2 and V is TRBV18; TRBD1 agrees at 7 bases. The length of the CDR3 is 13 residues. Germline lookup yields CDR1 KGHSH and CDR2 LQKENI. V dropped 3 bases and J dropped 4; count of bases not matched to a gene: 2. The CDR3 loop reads CASSPGQSYGYTF. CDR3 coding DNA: TGTGCCAGCTCACCGGGACAGAGCTATGGCTACACCTTC. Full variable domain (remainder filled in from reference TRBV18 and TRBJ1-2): NAGVMQNPRHLVRRRGQEARLRCSPMKGHSHVYWYRQLPEEGLKFMVYLQKENIIDESGMPKERFSAEFPKEGPSILRIQQVVRGDSAAYFCASSPGQSYGYTFGSGTRLTVV.

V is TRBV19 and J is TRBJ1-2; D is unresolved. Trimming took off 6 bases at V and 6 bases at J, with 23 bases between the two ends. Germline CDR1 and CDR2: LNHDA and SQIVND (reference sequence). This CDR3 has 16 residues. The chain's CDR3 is CASRSRGRNPENGYTF. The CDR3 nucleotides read TGTGCCAGTAGGTCACGTGGCCGGAACCCAGAGAATGGCTACACCTTC.

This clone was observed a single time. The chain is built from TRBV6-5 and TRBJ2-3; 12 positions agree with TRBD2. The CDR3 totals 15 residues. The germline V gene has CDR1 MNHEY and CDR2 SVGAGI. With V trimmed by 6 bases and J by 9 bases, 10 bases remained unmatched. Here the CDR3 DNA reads TGTGCCAGCAGCCGACTAGCGGGGGCCCCCCAGACGCAGTATTTT. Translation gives CASSRLAGAPQTQYF.

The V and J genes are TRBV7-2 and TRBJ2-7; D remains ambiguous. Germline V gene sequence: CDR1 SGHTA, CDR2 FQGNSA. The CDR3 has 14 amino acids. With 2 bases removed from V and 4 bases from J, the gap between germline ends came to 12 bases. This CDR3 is CASSLSHSPYEQYF. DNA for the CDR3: TGTGCCAGCAGCTTATCACACAGCCCTTACGAGCAGTACTTC.

CDR3 coding DNA: TGCGCCAGCAGCCAAGATACACCTGGGGGCAAGAGCTCCTATAATTCACCCCTCCACTTT. It yields the protein CASSQDTPGGKSSYNSPLHF. The rearrangement links TRBV4-3 to TRBJ1-6; D possibly corresponds to TRBD1 (6 bases). The V end was cut by 0 bases, the J end by 0 bases, with 18 bases between. CDR3 length equals 20 residues. Germline lookup yields CDR1 LGHNA and CDR2 YSLEER.